The 13 T cell receptor beta chains given below trace back to one sample, sequenced in a study of shared clonotypes between healthy human individuals. Produced via immunoSEQ multiplex PCR; TCRdb's table is partial and in-frame only. In the table there are some 2,500,000 clones, around 90% of which are singletons. The source material was naive CD4+ T cells from PBMCs. Subset defined: CD45RA+ positively selected. These receptors came from a young man in good health. Some clones in this sample may be carry-over from other donors' samples.

This CDR3 reads CASSDPFSIPTNNEQFF. The CDR3 coding sequence is TGTGCCAGTAGTGACCCGTTTTCCATCCCAACAAACAATGAGCAGTTCTTC. The chain is built from TRBV19 and TRBJ2-1; D unresolved. This CDR3 has 17 amino acids. V gave up 5 bases and J gave up 5 bases, with 22 bases separating them. Germline CDR1 and CDR2: LNHDA and SQIVND (reference sequence).

The genes are TRBV5-1 and TRBJ2-5; 8 bases line up with TRBD2. The J segment lost 5 bases and the V segment lost 4 bases, leaving 7 bases of the junction unmatched. The germline V gene encodes CDR1 SGHRS and CDR2 YFSETQ. The CDR3 extends over 14 amino acids. CDR3 amino acids: CASSPEAGVETQYF. The CDR3 DNA reads TGCGCCAGCAGCCCCGAAGCGGGAGTTGAGACCCAGTACTTC.

V is TRBV28 and J is TRBJ1-2; D is possibly TRBD1 (6 bases). The germline CDR1 and CDR2 sequences are MDHEN and SYDVKM. This CDR3 comprises 14 residues. Trimming took off 3 bases at V and 3 bases at J, with 11 bases between the two ends. DNA for the CDR3: TGTGCCAGCAGTTTCGGGGGCGCGGACTATGGCTACACCTTC. Encoded protein: CASSFGGADYGYTF.

The chain has TRBV27 and TRBJ2-5; perhaps TRBD2 as D (6 bases). V gave up 2 bases and J gave up 4 bases, with 14 bases separating them. Looked up from germline, CDR1 is MNHEY and CDR2 is SMNVEV (reference sequence). The length of the CDR3 is 15 residues. The chain's CDR3 is CASSLVLGGGETQYF. The CDR3 DNA reads as TGTGCCAGCAGTTTAGTTTTGGGGGGAGGAGAGACCCAGTACTTC.

The chain is built from TRBV5-6 and TRBJ2-2; 7 bases fit TRBD2. The junction had 11 bases not matched to a gene; V was cut back by 3 bases and J by 3 bases. This CDR3 spans 17 amino acids. The germline CDR1 and CDR2 sequences are SGHDT and YYEEEE. The CDR3 coding sequence is TGTGCCAGCAGCTCCCGTGGGAGGGGAGGATACACCGGGGAGCTGTTTTTT. Translated, it gives CASSSRGRGGYTGELFF. The full variable domain, in which reference TRBV5-6 and TRBJ2-2 provide the parts outside the CDR3, is DAGVTQSPTHLIKTRGQQVTLRCSPKSGHDTVSWYQQALGQGPQFIFQYYEEEERQRGNFPDRFSGHQFPNYSSELNVNALLLGDSALYLCASSSRGRGGYTGELFFGEGSRLTVL.

This clone has just a few counts. The rearrangement links TRBV28 to TRBJ1-1; no reliable D call. The germline V gene has CDR1 MDHEN and CDR2 SYDVKM. The length of the CDR3 is 14 residues. V was cut by 9 bases and J by 0 bases, with 14 bases left in between. The chain's CDR3 is CASTTPRMNTEAFF. The DNA of the CDR3 is TGTGCCAGTACTACGCCTCGGATGAACACTGAAGCTTTCTTT.

The CDR3 DNA follows: TGTGCCAGCAGTTACGGAAGGTCCCGAGACGACGAGCAGTACTTC. Protein product: CASSYGRSRDDEQYF. The rearrangement joins TRBV6-5 to TRBJ2-7; D is ambiguous. Trimming removed 2 bases at V and 5 bases at J, with 16 bases between. CDR1 and CDR2 from the germline V gene are MNHEY and SVGAGI. The CDR3 runs 15 residues.

This clone appeared a few times. The chain couples TRBV30 to TRBJ2-6; D call uncertain. Germline V lookup: CDR1 GTSNPN, CDR2 SVGIG (reference sequence). Trimming shortened V by 2 bases and J by 5 bases, and 19 bases separated the two germline ends. This CDR3 has 17 amino acids. CDR3 region: CAWSTVRTFSRANVLTF. The CDR3 DNA is TGTGCCTGGAGTACTGTCCGGACCTTTTCTAGGGCCAACGTCCTGACTTTC.

This clone appeared once. This sequence joins TRBV19 and TRBJ1-3; D not resolved. Germline lookup yields CDR1 LNHDA and CDR2 SQIVND (reference sequence). V shed 8 bases and J shed 8 bases, with 16 bases lying between them. The CDR3 has 13 amino acids. CDR3 amino acids: CASGKSGEDTIYF. Here the CDR3 DNA reads TGTGCCAGTGGAAAGAGCGGGGAGGACACCATATATTTT.

V usage is TRBV7-6 and J usage is TRBJ2-4; a weak D match, TRBD2 (5 bases). The CDR3 runs to 14 residues. Germline loops: CDR1 SGHVS, CDR2 FNYEAQ. V shed 1 base and J shed 3 bases, with 7 bases lying between them. The CDR3: CASSLVGVKNIQYF. CDR3 DNA: TGTGCCAGCAGCTTAGTCGGGGTCAAAAACATTCAGTACTTC.

The V gene is TRBV6-6, the J gene TRBJ2-5, with D hard to call. V lost 6 bases and J lost 3, with 5 bases in between. The germline V gene encodes CDR1 MNHNY and CDR2 SVGAGI (reference sequence). The CDR3 runs 11 residues. CDR3 residues: CASSPKETQYF. The CDR3 bases are TGTGCCAGCAGCCCGAAAGAGACCCAGTACTTC.

This chain uses TRBV19 with TRBJ1-5; tentatively, D is TRBD1 (6 bases). Germline V gene data show CDR1 as LNHDA and CDR2 as SQIVND (reference sequence). The CDR3 spans 17 residues. Trimming took off 9 bases at V and 0 bases at J, with 21 bases between the two ends. The CDR3 loop is CASAGDFGGHSNQPQHF. DNA of the CDR3: TGTGCCAGCGCAGGGGACTTCGGGGGACATAGCAATCAGCCCCAGCATTTT.

V is TRBV5-1 and J is TRBJ2-2; possibly TRBD1 for D (6 bases). This CDR3 comprises 15 residues. Germline V gives CDR1 SGHRS, CDR2 YFSETQ. The V and J ends lost 0 bases and 6 bases respectively, with 12 bases between them. CDR3 nucleotide sequence: TGCGCCAGCAGCTTGGGGCAGGGGTCCCCCGGGGAGCTGTTTTTT. It translates to CASSLGQGSPGELFF.